This T cell receptor beta chain is from a study of tissue T cells after allogeneic stem cell transplantation. Study-level results: Tissue-detected TCR repertoire was only partly captured by blood and spleen T cells. Limitations included a small, clinically heterogeneous cohort and limited sampling depth. The study did not identify alloreactive or antigen-specific tissue TCRs, and some clones might be persisting host cells.

Assay: immunoSEQ multiplex PCR; the TCRdb copy retains only in-frame clones and omits some. The sample has 48,000 or so clones; over 65% are singletons. A note on this clone: The antigen is unknown. Gene names are the mouse ones. Read data end 1 residue before the CDR3 end; the end is taken from the germline J gene. The sample holds other DNA sequences that translate to the same CDR3.

The CDR3 totals 15 residues. The germline gives CDR1 NSQYPW, CDR2 LRSPGD (reference sequence). The trim removed 2 bases at V and 1 base at J, leaving 1 base unmatched. V gene TRBV1 combines with J gene TRBJ1-1; 10 bases agree with TRBD1. The sample comprised sorted cells pooled from one or two spleens. This clonotype was obtained from a pool of C57BL/6 mice in good health. CDR3 residues: CTCSARDRGNTEVFF. The part of the CDR3 DNA that was read is TGCACCTGCAGTGCAAGGGACAGGGGAAACACAGAAGTCTTC.